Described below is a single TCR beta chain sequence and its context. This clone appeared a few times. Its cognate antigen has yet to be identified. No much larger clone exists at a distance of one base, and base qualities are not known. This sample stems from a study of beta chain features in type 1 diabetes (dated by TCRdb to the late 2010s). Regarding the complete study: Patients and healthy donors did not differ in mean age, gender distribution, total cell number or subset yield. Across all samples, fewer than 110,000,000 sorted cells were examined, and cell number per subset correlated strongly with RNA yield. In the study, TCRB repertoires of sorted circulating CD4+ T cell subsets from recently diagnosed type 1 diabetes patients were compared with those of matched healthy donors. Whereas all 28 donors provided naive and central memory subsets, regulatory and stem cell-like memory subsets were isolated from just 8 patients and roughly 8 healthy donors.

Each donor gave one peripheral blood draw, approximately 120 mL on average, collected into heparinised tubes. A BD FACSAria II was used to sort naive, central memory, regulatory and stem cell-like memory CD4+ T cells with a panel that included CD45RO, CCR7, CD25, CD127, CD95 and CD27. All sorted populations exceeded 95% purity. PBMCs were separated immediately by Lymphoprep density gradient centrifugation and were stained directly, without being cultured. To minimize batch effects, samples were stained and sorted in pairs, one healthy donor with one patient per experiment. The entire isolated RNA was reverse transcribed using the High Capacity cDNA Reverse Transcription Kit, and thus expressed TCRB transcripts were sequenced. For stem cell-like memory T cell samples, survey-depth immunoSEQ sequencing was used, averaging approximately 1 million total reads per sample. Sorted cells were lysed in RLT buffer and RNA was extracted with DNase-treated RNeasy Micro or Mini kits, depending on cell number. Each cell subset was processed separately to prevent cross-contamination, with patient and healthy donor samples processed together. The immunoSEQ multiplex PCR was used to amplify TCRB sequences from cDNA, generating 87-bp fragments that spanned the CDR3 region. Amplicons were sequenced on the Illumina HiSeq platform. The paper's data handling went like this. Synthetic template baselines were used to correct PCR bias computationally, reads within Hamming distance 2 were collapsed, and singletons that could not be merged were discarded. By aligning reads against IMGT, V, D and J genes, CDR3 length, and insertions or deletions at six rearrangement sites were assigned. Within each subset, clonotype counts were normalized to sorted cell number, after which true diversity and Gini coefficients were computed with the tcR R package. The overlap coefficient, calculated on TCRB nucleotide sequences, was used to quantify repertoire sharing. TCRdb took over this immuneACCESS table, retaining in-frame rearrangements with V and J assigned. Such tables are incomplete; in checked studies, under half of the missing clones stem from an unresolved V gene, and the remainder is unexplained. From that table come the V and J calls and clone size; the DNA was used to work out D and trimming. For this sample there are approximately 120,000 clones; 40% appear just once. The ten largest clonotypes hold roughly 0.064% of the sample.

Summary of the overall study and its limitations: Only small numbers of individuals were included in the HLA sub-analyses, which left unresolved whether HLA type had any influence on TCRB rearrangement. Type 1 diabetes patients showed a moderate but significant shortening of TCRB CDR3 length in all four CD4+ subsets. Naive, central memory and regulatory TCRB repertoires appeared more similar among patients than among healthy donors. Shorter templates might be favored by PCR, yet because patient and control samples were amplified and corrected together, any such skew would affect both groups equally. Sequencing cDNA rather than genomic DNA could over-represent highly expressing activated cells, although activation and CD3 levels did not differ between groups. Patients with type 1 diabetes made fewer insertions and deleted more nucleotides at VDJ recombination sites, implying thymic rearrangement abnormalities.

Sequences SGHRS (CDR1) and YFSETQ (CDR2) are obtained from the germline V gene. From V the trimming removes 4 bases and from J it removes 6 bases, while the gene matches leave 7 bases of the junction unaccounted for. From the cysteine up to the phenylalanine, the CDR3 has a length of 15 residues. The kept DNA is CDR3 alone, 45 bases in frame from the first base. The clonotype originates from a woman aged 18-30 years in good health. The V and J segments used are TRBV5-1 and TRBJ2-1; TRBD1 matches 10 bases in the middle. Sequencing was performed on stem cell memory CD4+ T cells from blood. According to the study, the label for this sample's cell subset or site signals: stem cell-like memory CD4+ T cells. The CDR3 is CASSTRQGAGNEQFF. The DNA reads TGCGCCAGCAGCACCCGACAGGGGGCCGGCAATGAGCAGTTCTTC.